A selection of T cell receptor beta chains follows, all from one sample in a study of T-cell memory formation after mild COVID-19. TCRdb used MiXCR to reprocess the 5' RACE reads, holding one entry per CDR3 protein. The data contain about 560,000 distinct CDR3 sequences, roughly 17% of them singletons. Sequenced input: PBMCs or a T cell subset sorted from them (not recorded which). Source of these receptors: an adult woman who had mild COVID-19 (a few samples of this study predate the infection). Cell type and time point are not known. Each CDR3 is given with its conserved first and last residue. The D gene is left open where the match is weak. Not all rows give a size; the values are once, few, many and, for expanded clones, a class.

D gene	J gene	clone size	V gene	CDR3 DNA	CDR3 protein
-	TRBJ2-2	few	TRBV12-3/TRBV12-4	TGTGCCAGCAGATTAGGAACCGGGGAGCTGTTTTTT	CASRLGTGELFF
-	TRBJ2-2	-	TRBV7-9	TGTGCCAGCAGCCAACGCAGGGCGATGACCGGGGAGCTGTTTTTT	CASSQRRAMTGELFF
-	TRBJ2-1	-	TRBV7-9	TGTGCCAGCAGCCCAGCTGCCGTTTACAATGAGCAGTTCTTC	CASSPAAVYNEQFF
TRBD1	TRBJ1-3	-	TRBV6-5	TGTGCCAGCAAAGTCCCGGGACAGAGGGACACCATATATTTT	CASKVPGQRDTIYF
-	TRBJ2-2	-	TRBV20-1	TGCAGTGCTTGGGGGCAGGGGGGGACCGGGGAGCTGTTTTTT	CSAWGQGGTGELFF
-	TRBJ2-1	-	TRBV24-1	TGTGCCACCAGTGATTTCTCATGGGTGAGGGAACACGGAAAGCTCAACTACAATGAGCAGTTCTTC	CATSDFSWVREHGKLNYNEQFF
-	TRBJ2-1	few	TRBV29-1	TGCAGCGTTGTTGGGAGCCAGGGGGGCCACAATGAGCAGTTCTTC	CSVVGSQGGHNEQFF
TRBD2	TRBJ2-3	few	TRBV4-1	TGCGCCAGCAGCCCAGGTCCGTGGCGGGGGAGCACAGATACGCAGTATTTT	CASSPGPWRGSTDTQYF
TRBD2	TRBJ2-3	-	TRBV5-1	TGCGCCAGCAGTGTAGCGGGGGGGCGAGCAGATACGCAGTATTTT	CASSVAGGRADTQYF
TRBD2	TRBJ2-3	-	TRBV24-1	TGTGCCACCAGTGATAGTAGACTAGCTAGCACAGATACGCAGTATTTT	CATSDSRLASTDTQYF
-	TRBJ1-5	few	TRBV6-5	TGTGCCAGCAGTTACGGGGGGAGCAATCAGCCCCAGCATTTT	CASSYGGSNQPQHF
TRBD1	TRBJ2-7	-	TRBV20-1	TGCAGTGCTAGAGGGGACAGGGGCGGCTACGAGCAGTACTTC	CSARGDRGGYEQYF
-	TRBJ2-5	-	TRBV5-1	TGCGCCAGCAGCTTGGACCCAAACTTGGCGGAGACCCAGTACTTC	CASSLDPNLAETQYF
TRBD2	TRBJ2-5	-	TRBV7-9	TGTGCCAGCAGCTTCGGAACTAGCGGGGGAGAAGAGACCCAGTACTTC	CASSFGTSGGEETQYF
-	TRBJ1-1	-	TRBV30	TGTGCCTGGGCAGGGAACACTGAAGCTTTCTTT	CAWAGNTEAFF
TRBD1	TRBJ1-6	-	TRBV5-1	TGCGCCAGAATATCCCGGGACAGTTTTAATTCACCCCTCCACTTT	CARISRDSFNSPLHF
TRBD1	TRBJ2-7	-	TRBV5-1	TGCGCCAGCAGCTTGGACAGACAGGGGGCTGGAGAGCAGTACTTC	CASSLDRQGAGEQYF
TRBD1	TRBJ2-1	-	TRBV28	TGTGCCAGCAGTTTCACCGGGACAGGGTCCTACAATGAGCAGTTCTTC	CASSFTGTGSYNEQFF
-	TRBJ2-3	few	TRBV7-9	TGTGCCAGCAGTTCTGGGCCATGGTCGGATACGCAGTATTTT	CASSSGPWSDTQYF
TRBD2	TRBJ2-3	-	TRBV12-3/TRBV12-4	TGTGCCAGCAGCGGGGAAATGGCGGGGGGGCCCGGAGATACGCAGTATTTT	CASSGEMAGGPGDTQYF
-	TRBJ2-5	few	TRBV11-2	TGTGCCAGCAGCTTCGGAGAGGAGACCCAGTACTTC	CASSFGEETQYF
-	TRBJ1-5	-	TRBV11-2	TGTGCCAGCAGCTTAGATTGGCGGGAGCAGCCCCAGCATTTT	CASSLDWREQPQHF
-	TRBJ1-1	-	TRBV7-9	TGTGCCATTAGAGGGGGGGCTTTCTTT	CAIRGGAFF
TRBD2	TRBJ2-1	few	TRBV18	TGTGCCAGCTCGGGACTAGCGCTTTACAATGAGCAGTTCTTC	CASSGLALYNEQFF
-	TRBJ1-4	-	TRBV29-1	TGCAGCGTCCAGGTGGGGGAAAAACTGTTTTTT	CSVQVGEKLFF
-	TRBJ2-7	few	TRBV24-1	TGTGCCACCAGTGATCCCCCCGACGGGAACGAGCAGTACTTC	CATSDPPDGNEQYF
-	TRBJ1-2	-	TRBV2	TGTGCCAGCAGATTGGACAACGGCGGGAACTATGGCTACACCTTC	CASRLDNGGNYGYTF
-	TRBJ2-1	-	TRBV7-9	TGTGCCAGCAGTTTCCCGGGGCCCTTCAATGAGCAGTTCTTC	CASSFPGPFNEQFF
TRBD2	TRBJ2-3	-	TRBV24-1	TGTGCCACCAGTGGCAGCGGGAGTTTGGATCCAGATACGCAGTATTTT	CATSGSGSLDPDTQYF
-	TRBJ2-5	-	TRBV4-1	TGCGACAGCAGCCAGTTATTGGGGACCCAGTACTTC	CDSSQLLGTQYF
-	TRBJ2-5	-	TRBV5-1	TGCGCCAGCAGCTTGGAGGGGTTCCCCCAGTACTTC	CASSLEGFPQYF
-	TRBJ2-3	-	TRBV18	TGTGCCAGCTCACTAATCCAGGGAGATACGCAGTATTTT	CASSLIQGDTQYF
-	TRBJ1-4	-	TRBV7-9	TGTGCCAGCAGCTTAGTGGAAGGGCTAAGCGAAAAACTGTTTTTT	CASSLVEGLSEKLFF
-	TRBJ1-5	few	TRBV12-3/TRBV12-4	TGTGCCAGCAGCCCACCCAGGAACCAAGGGGGTCAGCCCCAGCATTTT	CASSPPRNQGGQPQHF
-	TRBJ1-2	few	TRBV12-3/TRBV12-4	TGTGCCAGCAGTTTAGCCCTGGGAATGGGGCACGGCTACACCTTC	CASSLALGMGHGYTF
-	TRBJ1-6	-	TRBV7-8	TGTGCCAGCAGCTTAGATGTGATGGCGGGACGCGCGAATTCACCCCTCCACTTT	CASSLDVMAGRANSPLHF
-	TRBJ2-5	-	TRBV5-4	TGTGCCAGCAGCCACCAGGGTGAAGAGACCCAGTACTTC	CASSHQGEETQYF
-	TRBJ2-1	-	TRBV9	TGTGCCAGCAGCGTACAGGGTGGGTCCTACAATGAGCAGTTCTTC	CASSVQGGSYNEQFF
-	TRBJ1-1	few	TRBV20-1	TGCAGTGCCAGAGTACAGGGTTTGAACACTGAAGCTTTCTTT	CSARVQGLNTEAFF
-	TRBJ2-7	few	TRBV12-3/TRBV12-4	TGTGCCAGCAGCCCTCCGGGGGCCGAGCAGTACTTC	CASSPPGAEQYF
-	TRBJ1-3	-	TRBV13	TGTGCCAGCAGCCAGGACGGAGAGGATGGAAACACCATATATTTT	CASSQDGEDGNTIYF
TRBD1	TRBJ2-1	-	TRBV6-5	TGTGCCAGCAGCCCTGTGACAGGGGGCAAAAACAATGAGCAGTTCTTC	CASSPVTGGKNNEQFF
-	TRBJ2-7	-	TRBV7-2	TGTGCCAGCAGCTTAGCGGGGCTCAGTGAGCAGTACTTC	CASSLAGLSEQYF
-	TRBJ1-1	many	TRBV9	TGTGCCAGCAGCGTAGTGGCAGGGACTAACACTGAAGCTTTCTTT	CASSVVAGTNTEAFF
-	TRBJ1-6	few	TRBV12-3/TRBV12-4	TGTGCCAGCAGTTTGAGGGGTGGTAATTCACCCCTCCACTTT	CASSLRGGNSPLHF
-	TRBJ2-7	few	TRBV10-3	TGTGCCATCAGTGGCCAGGAGACCTACGAGCAGTACTTC	CAISGQETYEQYF
-	TRBJ2-5	few	TRBV7-9	TGTGCCAGCAGCTTACCAGGGGCTGAGGAGACCCAGTACTTC	CASSLPGAEETQYF
-	TRBJ1-1	few	TRBV7-2	TGTGCCAGCAGCTTAGCGGGCAGGATGAACACTGAAGCTTTCTTT	CASSLAGRMNTEAFF
-	TRBJ2-1	-	TRBV3-1	TGTGCCAGCAGCCAAGGGTTAGGGCAGAGGTTCTTC	CASSQGLGQRFF
-	TRBJ2-3	few	TRBV6-5	TGTGCCAGCTCCCCTAAAGGTCCGACTGCAGATACGCAGTATTTT	CASSPKGPTADTQYF
TRBD1	TRBJ1-5	few	TRBV6-5	TGTGCCAGCAGTTCAAGTGGACAGGGGTTGAATCAGCCCCAGCATTTT	CASSSSGQGLNQPQHF
TRBD1	TRBJ1-2	-	TRBV29-1	TGCAGCGGGTTGACAGGGGCCAAGGACTATGGCTACACCTTC	CSGLTGAKDYGYTF
-	TRBJ1-1	few	TRBV7-9	TGTGCCAGCAGCTTAGTTCCGGGAGCGGACTGGGGAACTGAAGCTTTCTTT	CASSLVPGADWGTEAFF
-	TRBJ1-1	few	TRBV6-6	TGTGCCAGCAGTAACTCCGGACAGAACACTGAAGCTTTCTTT	CASSNSGQNTEAFF
-	TRBJ2-4	few	TRBV27	TGTGCCAGCAGTTTGGTAGGGGCCAAAAACATTCAGTACTTC	CASSLVGAKNIQYF
-	TRBJ1-1	few	TRBV9	TGTGCCAGCAGCGTAGGGGCAGGGTTGGGCACTGAAGCTTTCTTT	CASSVGAGLGTEAFF
TRBD1	TRBJ2-6	once	TRBV20-1	TGCAGTGCTAGAGGACCGGGACAGACTTACTCTGGGGCCAACGTCCTGACTTTC	CSARGPGQTYSGANVLTF
-	TRBJ2-4	few	TRBV4-3	TGCGCCAGCAGCCCGATGGGGGTACGGGAAGGTGGCAAAAACATTCAGTACTTC	CASSPMGVREGGKNIQYF